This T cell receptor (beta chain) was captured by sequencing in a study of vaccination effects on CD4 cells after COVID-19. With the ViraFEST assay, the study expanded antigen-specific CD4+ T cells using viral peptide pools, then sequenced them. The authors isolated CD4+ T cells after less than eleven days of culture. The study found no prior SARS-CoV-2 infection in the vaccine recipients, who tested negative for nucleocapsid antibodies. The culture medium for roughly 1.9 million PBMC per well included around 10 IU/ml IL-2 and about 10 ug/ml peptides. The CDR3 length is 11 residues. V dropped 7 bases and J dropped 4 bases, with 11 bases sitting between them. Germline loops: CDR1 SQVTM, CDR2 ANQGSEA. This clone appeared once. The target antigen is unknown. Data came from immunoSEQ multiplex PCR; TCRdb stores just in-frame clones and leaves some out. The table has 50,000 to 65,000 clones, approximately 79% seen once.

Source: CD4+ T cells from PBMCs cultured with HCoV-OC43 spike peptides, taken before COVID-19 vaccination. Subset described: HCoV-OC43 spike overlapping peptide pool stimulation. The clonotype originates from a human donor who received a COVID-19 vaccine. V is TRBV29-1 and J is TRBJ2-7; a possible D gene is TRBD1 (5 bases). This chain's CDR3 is CSAGNQYEQYV. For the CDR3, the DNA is TGCAGCGCAGGGAATCAATACGAGCAGTACGTC.